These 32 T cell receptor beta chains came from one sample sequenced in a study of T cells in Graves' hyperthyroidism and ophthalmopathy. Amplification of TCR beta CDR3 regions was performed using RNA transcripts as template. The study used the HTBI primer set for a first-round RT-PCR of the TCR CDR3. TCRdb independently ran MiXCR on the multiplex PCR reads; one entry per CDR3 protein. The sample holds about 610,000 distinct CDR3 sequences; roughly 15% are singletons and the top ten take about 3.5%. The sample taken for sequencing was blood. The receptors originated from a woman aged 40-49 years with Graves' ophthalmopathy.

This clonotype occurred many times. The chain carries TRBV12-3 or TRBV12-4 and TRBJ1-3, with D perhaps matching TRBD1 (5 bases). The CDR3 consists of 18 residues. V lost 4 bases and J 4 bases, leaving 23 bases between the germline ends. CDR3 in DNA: TGTGCCAGCAGTTCACGAACCGGGACTGATACCGGGGGAAACACCATATATTTT. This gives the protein CASSSRTGTDTGGNTIYF.

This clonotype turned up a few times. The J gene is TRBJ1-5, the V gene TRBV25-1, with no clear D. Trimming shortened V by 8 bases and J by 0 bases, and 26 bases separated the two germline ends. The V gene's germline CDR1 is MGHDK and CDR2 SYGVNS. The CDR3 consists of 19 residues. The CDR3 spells CASRTTAQVPKYSNQPQHF. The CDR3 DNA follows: TGTGCCAGCCGCACCACCGCTCAAGTTCCCAAGTATAGCAATCAGCCCCAGCATTTT.

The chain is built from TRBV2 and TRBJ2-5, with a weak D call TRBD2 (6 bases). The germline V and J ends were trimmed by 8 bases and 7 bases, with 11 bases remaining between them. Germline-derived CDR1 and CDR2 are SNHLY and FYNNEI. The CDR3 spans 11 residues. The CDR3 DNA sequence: TGTGCCAGCGGGACTTTCTCGACCCAGTACTTC. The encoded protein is CASGTFSTQYF.

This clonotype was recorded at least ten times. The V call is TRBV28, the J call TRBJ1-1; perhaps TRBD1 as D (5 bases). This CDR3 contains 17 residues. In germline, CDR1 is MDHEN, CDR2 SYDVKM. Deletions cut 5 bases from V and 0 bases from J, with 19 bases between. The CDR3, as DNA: TGTGCCAGCAGTCCCGGGGACCACGAAGGAGTGAACACTGAAGCTTTCTTT. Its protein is CASSPGDHEGVNTEAFF.

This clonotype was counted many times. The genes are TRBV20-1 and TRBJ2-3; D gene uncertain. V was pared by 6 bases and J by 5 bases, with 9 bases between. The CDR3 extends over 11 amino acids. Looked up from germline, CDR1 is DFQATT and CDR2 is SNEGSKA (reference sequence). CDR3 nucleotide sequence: TGCAGTGCCCCCCGTGGAGATACGCAGTATTTT. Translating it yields CSAPRGDTQYF.

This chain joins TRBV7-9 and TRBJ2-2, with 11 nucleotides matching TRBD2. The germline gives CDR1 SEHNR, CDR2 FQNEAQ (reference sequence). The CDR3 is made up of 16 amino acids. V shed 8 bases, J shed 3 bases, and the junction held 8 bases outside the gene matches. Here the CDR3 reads CASPPLAGAHTGELFF. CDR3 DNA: TGTGCCAGCCCTCCACTAGCGGGAGCGCACACCGGGGAGCTGTTTTTT. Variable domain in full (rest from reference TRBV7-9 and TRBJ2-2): DTGVSQNPRHKITKRGQNVTFRCDPISEHNRLYWYRQTLGQGPEFLTYFQNEAQLEKSRLLSDRFSAERPKGSFSTLEIQRTEQGDSAMYLCASPPLAGAHTGELFFGEGSRLTVL.

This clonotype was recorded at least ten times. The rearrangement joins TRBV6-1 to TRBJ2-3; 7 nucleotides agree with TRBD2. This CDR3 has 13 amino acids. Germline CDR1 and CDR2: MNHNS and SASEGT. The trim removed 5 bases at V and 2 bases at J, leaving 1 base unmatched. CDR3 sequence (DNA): TGTGCCAGCAGTAGCGGGGACACAGATACGCAGTATTTT. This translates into CASSSGDTDTQYF.

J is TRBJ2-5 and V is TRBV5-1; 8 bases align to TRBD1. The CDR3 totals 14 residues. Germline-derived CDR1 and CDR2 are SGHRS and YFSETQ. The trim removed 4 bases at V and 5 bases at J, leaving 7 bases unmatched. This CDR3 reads CASSPGTGYETQYF. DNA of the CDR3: TGCGCCAGCAGCCCAGGGACAGGCTATGAGACCCAGTACTTC. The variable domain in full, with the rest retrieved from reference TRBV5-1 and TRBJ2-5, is KAGVTQTPRYLIKTRGQQVTLSCSPISGHRSVSWYQQTPGQGLQFLFEYFSETQRNKGNFPGRFSGRQFSNSRSEMNVSTLELGDSALYLCASSPGTGYETQYFGPGTRLLVL.

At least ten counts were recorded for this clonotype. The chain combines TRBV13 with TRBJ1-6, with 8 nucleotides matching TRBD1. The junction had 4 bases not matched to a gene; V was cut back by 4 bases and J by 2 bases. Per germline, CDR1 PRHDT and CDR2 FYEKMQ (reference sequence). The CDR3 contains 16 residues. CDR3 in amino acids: CASSSRTGTYNSPLHF. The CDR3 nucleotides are TGTGCCAGCAGCTCGAGGACAGGGACCTATAATTCACCCCTCCACTTT.

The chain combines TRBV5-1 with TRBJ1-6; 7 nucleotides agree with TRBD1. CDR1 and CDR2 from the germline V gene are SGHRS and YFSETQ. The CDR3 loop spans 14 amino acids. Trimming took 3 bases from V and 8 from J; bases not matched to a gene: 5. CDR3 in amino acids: CASSWQGEDSPLHF. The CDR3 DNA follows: TGCGCCAGCAGCTGGCAGGGGGAAGATTCACCCCTCCACTTT.

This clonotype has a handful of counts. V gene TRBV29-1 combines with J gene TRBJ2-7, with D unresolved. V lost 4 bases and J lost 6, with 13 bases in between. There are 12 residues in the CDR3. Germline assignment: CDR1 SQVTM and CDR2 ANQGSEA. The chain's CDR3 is CSVGLTPGEQYF. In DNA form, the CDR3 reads TGCAGCGTTGGTCTCACACCCGGCGAGCAGTACTTC.

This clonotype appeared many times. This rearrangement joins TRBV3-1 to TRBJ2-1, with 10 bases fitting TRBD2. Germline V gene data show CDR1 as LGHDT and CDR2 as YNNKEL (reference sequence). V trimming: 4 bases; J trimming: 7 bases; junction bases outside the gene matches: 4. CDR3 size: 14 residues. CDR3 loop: CASSPRLAGNEQFF. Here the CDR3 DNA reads TGTGCCAGCAGCCCCCGACTAGCGGGTAATGAGCAGTTCTTC.

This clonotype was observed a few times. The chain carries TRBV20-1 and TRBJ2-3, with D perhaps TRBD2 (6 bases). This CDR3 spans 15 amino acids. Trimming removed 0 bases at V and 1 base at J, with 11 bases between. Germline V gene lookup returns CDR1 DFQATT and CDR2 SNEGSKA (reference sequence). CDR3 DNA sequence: TGCAGTGCTAGAGATGGGCAGCGGGGCACAGATACGCAGTATTTT. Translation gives CSARDGQRGTDTQYF.

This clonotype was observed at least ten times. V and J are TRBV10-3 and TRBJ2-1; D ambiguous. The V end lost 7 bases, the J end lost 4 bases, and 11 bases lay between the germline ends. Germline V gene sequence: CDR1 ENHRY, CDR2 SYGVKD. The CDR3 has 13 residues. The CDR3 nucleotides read TGTGCCATCAAGAGGCCCCAGTACAATGAGCAGTTCTTC. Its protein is CAIKRPQYNEQFF.

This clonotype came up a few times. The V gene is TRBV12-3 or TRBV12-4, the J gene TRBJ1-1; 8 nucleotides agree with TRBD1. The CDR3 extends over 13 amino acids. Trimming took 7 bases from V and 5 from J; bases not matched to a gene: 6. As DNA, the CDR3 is TGTGCCAGCATCCAGGGGGCCGGGACTGAAGCTTTCTTT. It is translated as CASIQGAGTEAFF.

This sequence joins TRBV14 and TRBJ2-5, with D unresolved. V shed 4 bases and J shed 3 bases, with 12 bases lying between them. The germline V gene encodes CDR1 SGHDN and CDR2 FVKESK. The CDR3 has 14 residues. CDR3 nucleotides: TGTGCCAGCAGCCCCCGCAGTGGAGAAGAGACCCAGTACTTC. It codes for CASSPRSGEETQYF. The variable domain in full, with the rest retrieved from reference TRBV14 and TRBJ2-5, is EAGVTQFPSHSVIEKGQTVTLRCDPISGHDNLYWYRRVMGKEIKFLLHFVKESKQDESGMPNNRFLAERTGGTYSTLKVQPAELEDSGVYFCASSPRSGEETQYFGPGTRLLVL.

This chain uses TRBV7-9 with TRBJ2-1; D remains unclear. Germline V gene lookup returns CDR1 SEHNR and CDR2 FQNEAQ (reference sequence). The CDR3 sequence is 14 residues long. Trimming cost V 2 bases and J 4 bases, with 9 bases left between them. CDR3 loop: CASSLMPNYNEQFF. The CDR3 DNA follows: TGTGCCAGCAGCTTAATGCCTAATTACAATGAGCAGTTCTTC.

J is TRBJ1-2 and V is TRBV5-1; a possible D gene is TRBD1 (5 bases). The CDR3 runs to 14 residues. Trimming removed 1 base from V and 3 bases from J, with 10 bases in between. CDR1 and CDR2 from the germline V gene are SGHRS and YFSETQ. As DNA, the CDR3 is TGCGCCAGCAGCTTGCCCACAGGCGACTATGGCTACACCTTC. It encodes CASSLPTGDYGYTF.

The CDR3 protein is CATRLQGDSYEQYF. DNA of the CDR3: TGTGCCACCAGGTTACAGGGGGACTCCTACGAGCAGTACTTC. V gene TRBV15 combines with J gene TRBJ2-7; 8 bases line up with TRBD1. V lost 6 bases to trimming and J lost 0 bases; unmatched junction nucleotides: 4. The germline gives CDR1 LNHNV, CDR2 YYDKDF (reference sequence). The CDR3 is made up of 14 amino acids. The variable domain in full, with the rest retrieved from reference TRBV15 and TRBJ2-7, is DAMVIQNPRYQVTQFGKPVTLSCSQTLNHNVMYWYQQKSSQAPKLLFHYYDKDFNNEADTPDNFQSRRPNTSFCFLDIRSPGLGDTAMYLCATRLQGDSYEQYFGPGTRLTVT.

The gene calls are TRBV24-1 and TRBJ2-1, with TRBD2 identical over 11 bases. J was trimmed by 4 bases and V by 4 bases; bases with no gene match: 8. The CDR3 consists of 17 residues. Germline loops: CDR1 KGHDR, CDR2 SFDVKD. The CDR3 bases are TGTGCCACCAGTGACGCTCGTCTAGCGGGAGGTTACAATGAGCAGTTCTTC. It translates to CATSDARLAGGYNEQFF.

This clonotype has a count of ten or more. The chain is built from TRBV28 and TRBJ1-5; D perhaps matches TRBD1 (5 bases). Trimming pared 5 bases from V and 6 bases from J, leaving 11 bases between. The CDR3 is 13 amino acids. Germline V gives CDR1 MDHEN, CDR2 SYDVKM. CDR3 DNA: TGTGCCAGCAGTAAACAGGAGGGTCAGCCCCAGCATTTT. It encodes CASSKQEGQPQHF.

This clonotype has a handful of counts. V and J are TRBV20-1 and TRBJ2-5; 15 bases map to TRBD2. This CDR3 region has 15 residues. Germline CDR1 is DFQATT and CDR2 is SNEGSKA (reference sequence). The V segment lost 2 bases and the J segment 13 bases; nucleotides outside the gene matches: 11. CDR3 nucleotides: TGCAGTGCTAGACCCACAGGGGGACTAGCGGGAGGACGGTACTTC. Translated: CSARPTGGLAGGRYF.

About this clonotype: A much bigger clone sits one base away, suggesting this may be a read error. The CDR3 nucleotides are TGTGCCAGCAGCTTAGGCCCTTTCCGAGAGACCCAGTACTTC. It specifies CASSLGPFRETQYF. V gene TRBV7-6 combines with J gene TRBJ2-5; no clear D gene. The V end was cut by 1 base, the J end by 4 bases, with 10 bases between. This CDR3 is 14 amino acids long. Germline CDR1 reads SGHVS; CDR2 reads FNYEAQ.

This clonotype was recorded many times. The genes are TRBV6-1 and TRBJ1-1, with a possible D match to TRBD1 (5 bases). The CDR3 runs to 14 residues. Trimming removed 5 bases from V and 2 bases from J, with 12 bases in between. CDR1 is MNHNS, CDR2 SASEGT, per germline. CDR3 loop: CASSSGTPNTEAFF. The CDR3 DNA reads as TGTGCCAGCAGTTCCGGGACCCCTAACACTGAAGCTTTCTTT.

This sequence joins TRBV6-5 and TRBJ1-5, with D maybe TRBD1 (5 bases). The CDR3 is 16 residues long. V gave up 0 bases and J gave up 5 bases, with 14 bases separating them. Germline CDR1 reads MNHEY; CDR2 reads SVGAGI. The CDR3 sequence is CASSYSAFRVDQPQHF. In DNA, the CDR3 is TGTGCCAGCAGTTACTCCGCGTTCAGGGTCGATCAGCCCCAGCATTTT.

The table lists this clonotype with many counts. The CDR3 DNA reads as TGTGCCATCAGTGAAGGACAGACGAACACTGAAGCTTTCTTT. Residues: CAISEGQTNTEAFF. The chain is built from TRBV10-3 and TRBJ1-1; D might be TRBD1 (6 bases). This CDR3 is built from 14 residues. Looked up from germline, CDR1 is ENHRY and CDR2 is SYGVKD. Trimming took off 3 bases at V and 1 base at J, with 9 bases between the two ends.

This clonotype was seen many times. As DNA, the CDR3 is TGTGCCAGCAGTCCGAAAAGGGTCACAGATACGCAGTATTTT. Protein sequence: CASSPKRVTDTQYF. This rearrangement joins TRBV7-2 to TRBJ2-3, with D hard to call. Germline lookup yields CDR1 SGHTA and CDR2 FQGNSA. The germline V and J ends were trimmed by 6 bases and 2 bases, with 12 bases remaining between them. The CDR3 loop spans 14 amino acids.

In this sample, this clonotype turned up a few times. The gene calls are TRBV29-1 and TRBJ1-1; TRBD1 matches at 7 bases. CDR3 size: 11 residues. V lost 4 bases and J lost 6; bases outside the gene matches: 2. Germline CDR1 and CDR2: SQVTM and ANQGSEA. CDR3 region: CSVAQGAEAFF. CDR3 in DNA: TGCAGCGTTGCCCAGGGGGCTGAAGCTTTCTTT.

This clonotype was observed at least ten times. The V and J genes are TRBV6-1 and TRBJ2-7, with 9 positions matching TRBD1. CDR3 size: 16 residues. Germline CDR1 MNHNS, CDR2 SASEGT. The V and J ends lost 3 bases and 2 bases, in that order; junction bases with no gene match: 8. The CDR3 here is CASSDTGTGKTYEQYF. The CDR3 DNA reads TGTGCCAGCAGTGATACCGGGACAGGGAAAACCTACGAGCAGTACTTC.

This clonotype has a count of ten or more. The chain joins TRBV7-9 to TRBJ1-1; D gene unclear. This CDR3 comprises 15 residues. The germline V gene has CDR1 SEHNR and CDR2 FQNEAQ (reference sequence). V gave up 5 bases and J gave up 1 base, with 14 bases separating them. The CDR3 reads CASSLDTAGNTEAFF. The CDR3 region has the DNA TGTGCCAGCAGCCTAGACACCGCCGGGAACACTGAAGCTTTCTTT.

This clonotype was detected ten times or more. In DNA, the CDR3 is TGTGCCAGCAACCACGGGCCATTGAACACTGAAGCTTTCTTT. Its protein product is CASNHGPLNTEAFF. The chain combines TRBV28 with TRBJ1-1; D not certain. V shed 7 bases and J shed 0 bases, with 12 bases lying between them. The CDR3 spans 14 residues. CDR1 MDHEN and CDR2 SYDVKM come from the germline V gene.

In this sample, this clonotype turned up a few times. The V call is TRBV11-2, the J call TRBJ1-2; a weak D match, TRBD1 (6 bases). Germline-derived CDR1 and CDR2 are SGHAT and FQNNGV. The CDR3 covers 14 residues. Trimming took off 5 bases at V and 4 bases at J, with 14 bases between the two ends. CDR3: CASSRGADPYGYTF. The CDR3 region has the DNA TGTGCCAGCAGCAGGGGGGCAGACCCCTATGGCTACACCTTC.